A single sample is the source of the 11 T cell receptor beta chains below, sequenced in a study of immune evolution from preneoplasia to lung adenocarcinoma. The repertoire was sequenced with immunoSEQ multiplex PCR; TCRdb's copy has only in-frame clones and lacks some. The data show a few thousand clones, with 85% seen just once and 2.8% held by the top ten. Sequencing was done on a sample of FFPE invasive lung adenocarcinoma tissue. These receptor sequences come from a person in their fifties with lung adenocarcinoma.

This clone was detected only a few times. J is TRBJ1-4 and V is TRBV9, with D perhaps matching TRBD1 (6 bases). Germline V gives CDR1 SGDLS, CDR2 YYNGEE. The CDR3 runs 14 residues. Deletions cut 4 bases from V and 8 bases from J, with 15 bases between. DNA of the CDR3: TGTGCCAGCAGCCGGGACACTGAGGCGGAAAAACTGTTTTTT. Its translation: CASSRDTEAEKLFF.

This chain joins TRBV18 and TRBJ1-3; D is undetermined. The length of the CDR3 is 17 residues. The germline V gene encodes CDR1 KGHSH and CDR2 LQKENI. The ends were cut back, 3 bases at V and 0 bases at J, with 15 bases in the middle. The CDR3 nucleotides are TGTGCCAGCTCACCGGCAGGCCATACCTACTCTGGAAACACCATATATTTT. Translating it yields CASSPAGHTYSGNTIYF.

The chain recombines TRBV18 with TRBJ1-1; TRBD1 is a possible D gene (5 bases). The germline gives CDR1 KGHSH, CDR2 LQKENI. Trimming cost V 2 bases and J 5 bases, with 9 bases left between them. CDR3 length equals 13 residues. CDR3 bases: TGTGCCAGCTCACCAAGCAGGACAACTGAAGCTTTCTTT. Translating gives CASSPSRTTEAFF. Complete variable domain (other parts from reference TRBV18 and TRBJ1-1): NAGVMQNPRHLVRRRGQEARLRCSPMKGHSHVYWYRQLPEEGLKFMVYLQKENIIDESGMPKERFSAEFPKEGPSILRIQQVVRGDSAAYFCASSPSRTTEAFFGQGTRLTVV.

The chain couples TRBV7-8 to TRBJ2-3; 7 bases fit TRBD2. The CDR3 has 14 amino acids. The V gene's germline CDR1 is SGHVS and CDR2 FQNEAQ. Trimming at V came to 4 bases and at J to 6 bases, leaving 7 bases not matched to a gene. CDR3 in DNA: TGTGCCAGCAGCTGGGGCGGGAGCGGGGATACGCAGTATTTT. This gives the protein CASSWGGSGDTQYF.

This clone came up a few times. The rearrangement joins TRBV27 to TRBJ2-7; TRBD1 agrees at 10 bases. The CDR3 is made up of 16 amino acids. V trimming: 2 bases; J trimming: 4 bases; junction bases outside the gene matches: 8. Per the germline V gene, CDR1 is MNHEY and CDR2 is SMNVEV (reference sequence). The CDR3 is CASSLAATGQGYEQYF. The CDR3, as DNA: TGTGCCAGCAGTTTAGCGGCAACGGGACAGGGGTACGAGCAGTACTTC.

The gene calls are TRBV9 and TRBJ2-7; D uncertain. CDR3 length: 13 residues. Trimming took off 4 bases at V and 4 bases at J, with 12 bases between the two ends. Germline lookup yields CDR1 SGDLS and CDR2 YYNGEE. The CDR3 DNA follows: TGTGCCAGCAGCAGGTCTCTGGAGTACGAGCAGTACTTC. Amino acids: CASSRSLEYEQYF.

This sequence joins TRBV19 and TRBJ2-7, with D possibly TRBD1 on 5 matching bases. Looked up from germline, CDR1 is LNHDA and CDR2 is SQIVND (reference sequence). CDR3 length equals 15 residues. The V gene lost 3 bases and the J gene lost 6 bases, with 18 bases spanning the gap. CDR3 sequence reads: CASSMIGRGPGEQYF. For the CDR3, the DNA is TGTGCCAGTAGTATGATTGGAAGGGGCCCAGGCGAGCAGTACTTC. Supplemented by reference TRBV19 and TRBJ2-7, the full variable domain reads DGGITQSPKYLFRKEGQNVTLSCEQNLNHDAMYWYRQDPGQGLRLIYYSQIVNDFQKGDIAEGYSVSREKKESFPLTVTSAQKNPTAFYLCASSMIGRGPGEQYFGPGTRLTVT.

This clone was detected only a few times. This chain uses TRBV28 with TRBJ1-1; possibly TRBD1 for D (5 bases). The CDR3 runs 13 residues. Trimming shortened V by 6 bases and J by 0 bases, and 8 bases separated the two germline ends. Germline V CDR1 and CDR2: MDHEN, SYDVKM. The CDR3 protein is CASSTGLNTEAFF. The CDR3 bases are TGTGCCAGCAGCACAGGTCTGAACACTGAAGCTTTCTTT.

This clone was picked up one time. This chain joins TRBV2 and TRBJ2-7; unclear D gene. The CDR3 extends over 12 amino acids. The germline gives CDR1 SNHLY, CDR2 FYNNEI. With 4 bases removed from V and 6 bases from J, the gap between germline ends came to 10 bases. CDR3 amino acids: CASSASESEQYF. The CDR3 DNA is TGTGCCAGCAGTGCATCGGAGAGCGAGCAGTACTTC.

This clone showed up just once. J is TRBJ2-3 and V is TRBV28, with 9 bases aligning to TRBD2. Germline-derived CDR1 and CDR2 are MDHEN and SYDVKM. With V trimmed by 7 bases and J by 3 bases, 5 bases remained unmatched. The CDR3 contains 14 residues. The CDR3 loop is CASTSSGRTDTQYF. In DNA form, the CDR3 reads TGTGCCAGCACTTCAAGCGGGAGGACAGATACGCAGTATTTT.

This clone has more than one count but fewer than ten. The CDR3 spells CACMTGINTEAFF. The CDR3 bases are TGTGCCTGCATGACAGGGATAAACACTGAAGCTTTCTTT. V usage is TRBV30 and J usage is TRBJ1-1; 7 bases fit TRBD1. The CDR3 contains 13 residues. Trimming at V came to 6 bases and at J to 2 bases, leaving 6 bases not matched to a gene. Germline assignment: CDR1 GTSNPN and CDR2 SVGIG (reference sequence).